A single T cell receptor (beta chain) is shown here with its context. The antigen remains unidentified. This specimen comes from a study of T cells in Graves' hyperthyroidism and ophthalmopathy. Whole-study context: Before treatment of any kind, peripheral blood was taken at initial diagnosis. Overall study results and limits: Blood also held most thyroid clonotypes expanded beyond 0.001. Onset of ophthalmopathy came a median around 6.5 months after the model predicted it.

What was amplified from RNA transcripts were TCR beta CDR3 regions. RT-PCR in the first round (using the HTBI primer set) targeted the TCR CDR3. TCRdb reanalysed the multiplex PCR reads using MiXCR and keeps one entry per CDR3 protein. The sample includes 500,000 to 600,000 distinct CDR3 sequences, approximately 16% of them seen just once. Germline V CDR1 and CDR2: SGHRS, YFSETQ. V shed 0 bases and J 9 bases; nucleotides not matched to a gene: 7. This CDR3 has 16 amino acids. A patient was excluded if there was uncontrolled infection, other autoimmune disease, pregnancy or lactation. The sample consisted of blood. The TCR originated in a young woman with Graves' hyperthyroidism. The V gene is TRBV5-1, the J gene TRBJ2-1, with 12 nucleotides matching TRBD2. The CDR3 bases are TGCGCCAGCAGCTTGGATGCTAGCGGGGGGGCCGGTGAGCAGTTCTTC. This gives the protein CASSLDASGGAGEQFF.